This T cell receptor beta chain emerged from a study of T cell responses to AZD1222 COVID-19 vaccine. Trimming left V 6 bases short and J 3 bases short, with 15 bases between. CDR3 size: 14 residues. Germline-derived CDR1 and CDR2 are MNHEY and SMNVEV (reference sequence). Produced via immunoSEQ multiplex PCR; TCRdb's table is partial and in-frame only. Among under 300,000 clones listed, more than 80% were seen once. The specimen was peripheral blood, collected on day 0 of AZD1222 vaccination. This rearrangement joins TRBV27 to TRBJ2-7; no reliable D call. The origin of this receptor is an adult in good health. The chain's CDR3 is CASRNPGRYYEQYF. The CDR3, as DNA: TGTGCCAGCAGAAACCCCGGCCGCTACTACGAGCAGTACTTC.